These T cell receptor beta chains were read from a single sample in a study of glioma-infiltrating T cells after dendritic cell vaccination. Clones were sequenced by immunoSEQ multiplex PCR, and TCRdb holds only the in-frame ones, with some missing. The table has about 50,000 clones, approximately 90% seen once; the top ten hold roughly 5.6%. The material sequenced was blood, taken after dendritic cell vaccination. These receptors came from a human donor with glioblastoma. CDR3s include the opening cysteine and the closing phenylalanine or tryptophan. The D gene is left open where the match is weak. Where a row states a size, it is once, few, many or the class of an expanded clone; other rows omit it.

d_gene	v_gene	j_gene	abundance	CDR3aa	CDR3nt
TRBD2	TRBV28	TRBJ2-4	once	CASGRPGLAGTKNIQYF	TGTGCCAGCGGACGACCAGGACTAGCGGGAACCAAAAACATTCAGTACTTC
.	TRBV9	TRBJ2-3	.	CASSVVSSGSTDTQYF	TGTGCCAGCAGCGTAGTATCGAGCGGTAGCACAGATACGCAGTATTTT
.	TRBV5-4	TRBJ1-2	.	CASSSPQGTRGYGYTF	TGTGCCAGCAGCTCACCTCAGGGGACAAGGGGCTATGGCTACACCTTC
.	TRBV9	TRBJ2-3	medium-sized	CASSVEGRGHTDTQYF	TGTGCCAGCAGCGTAGAGGGCAGGGGACACACAGATACGCAGTATTTT
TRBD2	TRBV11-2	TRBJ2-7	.	CASGILAGVSYEQYF	TGTGCCAGCGGAATACTAGCGGGGGTATCCTACGAGCAGTACTTC
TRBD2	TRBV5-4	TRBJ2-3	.	CASSQPGGAAPERTQYF	TGTGCCAGCAGCCAGCCGGGGGGGGCAGCCCCGGAGCGGACGCAGTATTTT
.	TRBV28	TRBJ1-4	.	CASNGGALTNEKLFF	TGTGCCAGTAATGGGGGGGCGCTTACTAATGAAAAACTGTTTTTT
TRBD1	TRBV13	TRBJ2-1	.	CASSSGQLLYNEQFF	TGTGCCAGCAGCTCGGGACAGCTTCTATACAATGAGCAGTTCTTC
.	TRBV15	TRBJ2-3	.	CATSRQGTIATDTQYF	TGTGCCACCAGCAGACAGGGCACTATAGCCACAGATACGCAGTATTTT
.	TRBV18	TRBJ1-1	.	CASSPTRERNTEAFF	TGTGCCAGCTCACCTACTCGGGAGCGGAACACTGAAGCTTTCTTT
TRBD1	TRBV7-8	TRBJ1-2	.	CASSLVQGARGYTF	TGTGCCAGCAGCTTAGTGCAGGGGGCGCGGGGCTACACCTTC
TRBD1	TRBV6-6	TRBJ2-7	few	CASSLTGTAALEQYF	TGTGCCAGCAGTCTTACCGGGACAGCCGCGCTTGAGCAGTACTTC
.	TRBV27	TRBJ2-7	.	CASSLSVRHGNYEQYF	TGTGCCAGCAGTTTATCCGTGAGACATGGAAACTACGAGCAGTACTTC
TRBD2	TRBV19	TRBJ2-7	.	CASSAGETYEQYF	TGTGCCAGTAGTGCGGGAGAGACCTACGAGCAGTACTTC
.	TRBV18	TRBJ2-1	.	CASSPPSGTSSYNEQFF	TGTGCCAGCTCACCACCTTCGGGGACAAGCTCCTACAATGAGCAGTTCTTC
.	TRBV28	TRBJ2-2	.	CASRPWTVGAGELFF	TGTGCCAGCAGGCCTTGGACAGTTGGCGCCGGGGAGCTGTTTTTT
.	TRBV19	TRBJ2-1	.	CASSIMSSYNEQFF	TGTGCCAGTAGTATCATGAGCTCCTACAATGAGCAGTTCTTC
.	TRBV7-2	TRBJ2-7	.	CASSRDGAAYEQYF	TGTGCCAGCAGCCGAGATGGGGCAGCCTACGAGCAGTACTTC
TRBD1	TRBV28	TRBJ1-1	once	CASSLSRTGGVYTEAFF	TGTGCCAGCAGTTTATCGCGGACAGGGGGTGTTTACACTGAAGCTTTCTTT
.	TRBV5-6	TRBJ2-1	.	CASSLRRLAIDSYNEQFF	TGTGCCAGCAGCTTGAGGCGGCTAGCAATTGACTCCTACAATGAGCAGTTCTTC
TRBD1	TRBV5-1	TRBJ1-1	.	CASSSGQGINTEAFF	TGCGCCAGCAGCTCGGGACAGGGAATTAACACTGAAGCTTTCTTT
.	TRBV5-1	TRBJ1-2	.	CASSLGGQTTDYTF	TGCGCCAGCAGCTTGGGCGGACAGACAACAGACTACACCTTC
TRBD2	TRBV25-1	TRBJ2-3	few	CASRKGAGADTQYF	TGTGCCAGCAGAAAAGGAGCGGGAGCGGATACGCAGTATTTT
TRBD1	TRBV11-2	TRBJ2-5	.	CASSKPGQGGETQYF	TGTGCCAGCAGCAAACCGGGACAGGGCGGGGAGACCCAGTACTTC
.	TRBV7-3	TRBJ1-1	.	CASSLSAVGQGQDTEAFF	TGTGCCAGCAGCTTAAGTGCGGTGGGCCAGGGCCAGGACACTGAAGCTTTCTTT
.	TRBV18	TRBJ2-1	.	CASSPPNSLNNEQFF	TGTGCCAGCTCCCCCCCTAACAGCCTCAACAATGAGCAGTTCTTC